This T cell receptor beta chain was sequenced during a study of blood T cell repertoires in COVID-19. About the research overall: From the United States, Italy and Spain came samples of acute and convalescent COVID-19. From T cells, B-cell-depleted T cells, or PBMCs came the material, which was cDNA or gDNA.

As originally analysed: From reference gene primer amplification, estimates of nucleated cell counts were derived. Assay used: immunoSEQ multiplex PCR; TCRdb lists only in-frame clones, some missing. Clone size and the V and J calls come from that table; the DNA yielded D and trimming. The sample lists about 97,000 clones, more than 90% occurring once. The length of the CDR3 is 14 residues. Trimming took off 3 bases at V and 3 bases at J, with 11 bases between the two ends. CDR1 is KGHSH and CDR2 is LQKENI in the germline V gene. This sequence originates from a man aged 18 to 29 with acute or convalescent COVID-19. The material sequenced was peripheral blood. The V and J genes are TRBV18 and TRBJ1-1; D is unresolved. CDR3 bases: TGTGCCAGCTCACCCTTCGAACGGGACACTGAAGCTTTCTTT. Its protein is CASSPFERDTEAFF.